These 22 T cell receptor beta chains originate from one sample sequenced in a study of cytomegalovirus exposure and HLA in healthy donors (dated by TCRdb to about 2017). Receptor amplification or capture employed the immunoSEQ multiplex PCR assay. In TCRdb, the immuneACCESS table is reduced to in-frame sequences with V and J assigned. These tables do not hold every clone; where another copy was compared, an unresolved V gene accounts for under half, and the others remain unexplained. For this sample the table gives about 120,000 clones, of which roughly nine tenths were detected only once. Jointly, the top ten make up around 1.2% of the sample. Sequenced: PBMCs. The source is a young woman in good health and CMV-seronegative.

The rearrangement joins TRBV7-9 to TRBJ1-1, with 10 bases that match TRBD1. Germline lookup yields CDR1 SEHNR and CDR2 FQNEAQ (reference sequence). The CDR3 covers 16 residues. With V trimmed by 1 base and J by 4 bases, 6 bases remained unmatched. The CDR3 DNA reads as TGTGCCAGCAGCTTAGGATCCGGGACAGGGGCCACTGAAGCTTTCTTT. Translation gives CASSLGSGTGATEAFF.

The V and J genes are TRBV5-1 and TRBJ1-5, with a tentative D call TRBD1 (5 bases). CDR3 length: 18 residues. Germline-derived CDR1 and CDR2 are SGHRS and YFSETQ. Trimming shortened V by 0 bases and J by 3 bases, and 19 bases separated the two germline ends. This CDR3 is CASSLVRGLTVPNQPQHF. Here the CDR3 DNA reads TGCGCCAGCAGCTTGGTAAGGGGCCTGACAGTTCCCAATCAGCCCCAGCATTTT.

The V and J genes are TRBV4-3 and TRBJ1-2, with 7 bases that match TRBD1. J lost 7 bases, V lost 1 base, and 12 bases had no gene match. The CDR3 runs to 16 residues. CDR1 and CDR2 (germline): LGHNA, YSLEER. The CDR3 protein is CASSQVTGAPSAGYTF. The CDR3 bases are TGCGCCAGCAGCCAAGTAACAGGGGCCCCGTCCGCTGGCTACACCTTC.

This chain joins TRBV27 and TRBJ1-5; D not certain. Germline-derived CDR1 and CDR2 are MNHEY and SMNVEV (reference sequence). Trimming removed 2 bases from V and 3 bases from J, with 8 bases in between. This CDR3 region has 14 residues. CDR3 sequence reads: CASSLRGDNQPQHF. The CDR3 DNA is TGTGCCAGCAGTTTACGGGGTGACAATCAGCCCCAGCATTTT.

The V call is TRBV7-6, the J call TRBJ2-5; D uncertain. This CDR3 region has 12 residues. The V end was cut by 0 bases, the J end by 5 bases, with 4 bases between. Germline lookup yields CDR1 SGHVS and CDR2 FNYEAQ. The CDR3 sequence is CASSLASETQYF. The CDR3 region has the DNA TGTGCCAGCAGCTTAGCTAGTGAGACCCAGTACTTC.

CDR3: CASSPQTGLGEQYF. The CDR3 region has the DNA TGTGCCAGCAGCCCCCAGACAGGACTCGGCGAGCAGTACTTC. J is TRBJ2-7 and V is TRBV9; possible D gene TRBD1, 6 bases. Trimming cost V 4 bases and J 6 bases, with 17 bases left between them. The CDR3 runs 14 residues. Looked up from germline, CDR1 is SGDLS and CDR2 is YYNGEE.

This chain connects TRBV11-2 to TRBJ1-2, with 7 bases aligning to TRBD1. This CDR3 contains 15 residues. Germline values: CDR1 SGHAT, CDR2 FQNNGV. The V segment lost 6 bases and the J segment 0 bases; nucleotides outside the gene matches: 7. CDR3 sequence (DNA): TGTGCCAGCAGACCCTCGACAGGGTCTAACTATGGCTACACCTTC. This gives the protein CASRPSTGSNYGYTF.

V and J are TRBV7-9 and TRBJ1-4; the D gene is possibly TRBD1 (5 bases). The CDR3 contains 14 residues. Germline loops: CDR1 SEHNR, CDR2 FQNEAQ (reference sequence). Trimming removed 0 bases at V and 7 bases at J, with 9 bases between. CDR3 in amino acids: CASSLAPGSEKLFF. The DNA of the CDR3 is TGTGCCAGCAGCTTAGCTCCAGGGTCTGAAAAACTGTTTTTT.

This clone has just one count. The rearrangement uses TRBV6-5 and TRBJ2-1; 9 nucleotides align to TRBD1. The CDR3 runs to 15 residues. Germline CDR1 reads MNHEY; CDR2 reads SVGAGI. V lost 6 bases and J lost 2; bases outside the gene matches: 5. The CDR3 DNA reads as TGTGCCAGCAGATTCGACAGGGGGACCTACAATGAGCAGTTCTTC. It yields the protein CASRFDRGTYNEQFF.

The rearrangement uses TRBV29-1 and TRBJ2-4; 7 bases are shared with TRBD1. The CDR3 totals 15 residues. Losses at the gene ends were 0 bases for V and 6 bases for J; bases not matched to a gene: 8. Germline V gene lookup returns CDR1 SQVTM and CDR2 ANQGSEA. The CDR3 spells CSVEDEFGDRNIQYF. The CDR3 coding sequence is TGCAGCGTTGAAGATGAGTTTGGGGACAGAAACATTCAGTACTTC.

This chain joins TRBV11-2 and TRBJ2-7; a weak D match, TRBD1 (6 bases). V lost 5 bases, J lost 3 bases, and 11 bases lay in between. Germline V gives CDR1 SGHAT, CDR2 FQNNGV. The CDR3 is made up of 13 amino acids. The CDR3 sequence is CASSVQTGYEQYV. The CDR3 nucleotides read TGTGCCAGCAGCGTACAGACAGGCTACGAGCAGTACGTC.

The chain recombines TRBV6-4 with TRBJ2-1, with 10 bases aligning to TRBD1. Looked up from germline, CDR1 is MRHNA and CDR2 is SNTAGT. The CDR3 runs 17 residues. V was pared by 4 bases and J by 8 bases, with 14 bases of the junction left unmatched. The CDR3 bases are TGTGCCAGCAGTGCCTCACCGGTCGACAGGGGGCCACATGAGCAGTTCTTC. Encoded protein: CASSASPVDRGPHEQFF.

The J gene is TRBJ2-5, the V gene TRBV28, with no clear D. Per the germline V gene, CDR1 is MDHEN and CDR2 is SYDVKM. V was pared by 8 bases and J by 5 bases, with 12 bases between. CDR3 length equals 12 residues. This CDR3 reads CASVAGVETQYF. CDR3 in DNA: TGTGCCAGCGTGGCTGGAGTGGAGACCCAGTACTTC.

This clone appeared once. The chain couples TRBV6-5 to TRBJ2-5; TRBD1 might be the D (6 bases). The CDR3 has 12 residues. The ends were cut back, 8 bases at V and 7 bases at J, with 14 bases in the middle. CDR1 and CDR2 (germline): MNHEY, SVGAGI. In DNA, the CDR3 is TGTGCCAGCGTTGGGGGCCGCGGGACCCAGTACTTC. Translation gives CASVGGRGTQYF.

V and J are TRBV19 and TRBJ2-6; possibly TRBD2 for D (6 bases). The V gene lost 7 bases and the J gene lost 1 base, with 14 bases spanning the gap. The germline V gene has CDR1 LNHDA and CDR2 SQIVND (reference sequence). The CDR3 is 16 residues long. Here the CDR3 DNA reads TGTGCCAGTATCCAAGAGGCGGGGTCTGGGGCCAACGTCCTGACTTTC. Encoded protein: CASIQEAGSGANVLTF.

In this sample, this clone turned up a few times. The chain couples TRBV5-4 to TRBJ2-7, with TRBD2 identical over 8 bases. The CDR3 runs 13 residues. Germline V gives CDR1 SGHNT, CDR2 YYREEE (reference sequence). J gave up 2 bases and V 9 bases, and 7 bases lay outside the gene matches. The chain's CDR3 is CANGTRVPYEQYF. The DNA of the CDR3 is TGTGCCAACGGGACTAGAGTCCCCTACGAGCAGTACTTC.

This clone was observed a single time. This chain connects TRBV6-1 to TRBJ2-1; D possibly corresponds to TRBD2 (6 bases). The V end was cut by 3 bases, the J end by 8 bases, with 20 bases between. The CDR3 runs to 16 residues. The germline V gene has CDR1 MNHNS and CDR2 SASEGT. This CDR3 reads CASSDRTSSGLHEQFF. CDR3 bases: TGTGCCAGCAGTGACCGGACGAGTTCGGGACTTCATGAGCAGTTCTTC.

The chain joins TRBV2 to TRBJ1-1; TRBD1 matches 10 bases. The CDR3 sequence is 15 residues long. Per germline, CDR1 SNHLY and CDR2 FYNNEI. V lost 6 bases, J lost 0 bases, and 4 bases stayed unmatched. The CDR3: CASRETGGLNTEAFF. Here the CDR3 DNA reads TGTGCCAGCAGAGAGACAGGGGGCCTGAACACTGAAGCTTTCTTT. The full variable domain, with the rest looked up from reference TRBV2 and TRBJ1-1, is EPEVTQTPSHQVTQMGQEVILRCVPISNHLYFYWYRQILGQKVEFLVSFYNNEISEKSEIFDDQFSVERPDGSNFTLKIRSTKLEDSAMYFCASRETGGLNTEAFFGQGTRLTVV.

This rearrangement joins TRBV28 to TRBJ2-7; 8 bases match TRBD1. This CDR3 is built from 15 residues. Germline loops: CDR1 MDHEN, CDR2 SYDVKM. J lost 3 bases, V lost 5 bases, and 9 bases had no gene match. Written as DNA, the CDR3 is TGTGCCAGCAGTCCCCGGACAGGGCGACTCTACGAGCAGTACGTC. Translating it yields CASSPRTGRLYEQYV.

This clone appeared a few times. The J gene is TRBJ1-2, the V gene TRBV9, with D tentatively TRBD1 (6 bases). CDR1 SGDLS and CDR2 YYNGEE come from the germline V gene. Trimming took off 4 bases at V and 2 bases at J, with 15 bases between the two ends. The CDR3 runs to 15 residues. This CDR3 is CASSTLGQTNYGYTF. In DNA form, the CDR3 reads TGTGCCAGCAGCACCCTCGGACAGACCAACTATGGCTACACCTTC.

The rearrangement uses TRBV28 and TRBJ1-5; D gene ambiguous. Germline CDR1 and CDR2: MDHEN and SYDVKM. Trimming took off 2 bases at V and 3 bases at J, with 8 bases between the two ends. The CDR3 has 14 amino acids. CDR3 amino acids: CASSLTEINQPQHF. CDR3 nucleotides: TGTGCCAGCAGTTTAACAGAGATCAATCAGCCCCAGCATTTT.

J is TRBJ2-5 and V is TRBV5-1, with 16 positions matching TRBD2. Germline lookup yields CDR1 SGHRS and CDR2 YFSETQ. The CDR3 is 17 residues long. Trimming took 4 bases from V and 2 from J; bases not matched to a gene: 5. The CDR3 reads CASSIGTSGRAQETQYF. CDR3 nucleotides: TGCGCCAGCAGCATCGGGACTAGCGGGAGGGCTCAAGAGACCCAGTACTTC.